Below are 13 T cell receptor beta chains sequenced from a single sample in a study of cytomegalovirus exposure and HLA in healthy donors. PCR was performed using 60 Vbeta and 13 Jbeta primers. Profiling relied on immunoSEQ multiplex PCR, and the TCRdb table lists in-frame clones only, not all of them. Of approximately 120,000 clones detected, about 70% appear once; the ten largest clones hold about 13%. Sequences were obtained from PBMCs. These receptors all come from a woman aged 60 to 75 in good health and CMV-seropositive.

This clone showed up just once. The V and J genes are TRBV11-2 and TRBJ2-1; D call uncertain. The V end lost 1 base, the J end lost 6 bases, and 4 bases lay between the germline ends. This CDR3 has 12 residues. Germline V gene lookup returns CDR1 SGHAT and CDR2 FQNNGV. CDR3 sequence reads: CASSLVSNEQFF. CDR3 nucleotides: TGTGCCAGCAGCTTAGTGAGCAATGAGCAGTTCTTC.

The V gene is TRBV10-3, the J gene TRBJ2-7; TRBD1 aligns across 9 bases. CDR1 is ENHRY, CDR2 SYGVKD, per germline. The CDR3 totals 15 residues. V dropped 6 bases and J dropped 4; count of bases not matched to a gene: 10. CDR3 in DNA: TGTGCCATCAGGGGGGCCTTTGGACAGGGGTACGAGCAGTACTTC. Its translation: CAIRGAFGQGYEQYF.

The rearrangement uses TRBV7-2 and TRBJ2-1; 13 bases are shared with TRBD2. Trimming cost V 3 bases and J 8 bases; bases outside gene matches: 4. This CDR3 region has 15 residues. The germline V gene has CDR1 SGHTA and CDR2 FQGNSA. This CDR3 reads CASSLTSGGFYEQFF. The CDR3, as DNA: TGTGCCAGCAGCTTGACTAGCGGGGGGTTCTATGAGCAGTTCTTC. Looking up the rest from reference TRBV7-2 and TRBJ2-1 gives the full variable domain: GAGVSQSPSNKVTEKGKDVELRCDPISGHTALYWYRQSLGQGLEFLIYFQGNSAPDKSGLPSDRFSAERTGGSVSTLTIQRTQQEDSAVYLCASSLTSGGFYEQFFGPGTRLTVL.

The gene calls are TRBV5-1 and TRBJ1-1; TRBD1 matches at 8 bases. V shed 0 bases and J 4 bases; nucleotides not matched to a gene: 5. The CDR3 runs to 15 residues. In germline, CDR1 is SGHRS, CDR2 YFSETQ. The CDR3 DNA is TGCGCCAGCAGCTTGGGGGACAGGTTCGTCACTGAAGCTTTCTTT. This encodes CASSLGDRFVTEAFF.

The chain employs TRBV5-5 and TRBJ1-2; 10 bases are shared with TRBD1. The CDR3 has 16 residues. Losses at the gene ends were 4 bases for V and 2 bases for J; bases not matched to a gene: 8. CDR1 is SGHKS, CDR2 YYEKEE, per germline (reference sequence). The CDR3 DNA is TGTGCCAGCAGCCGGTATGGACAGGGGGAAAACTATGGCTACACCTTC. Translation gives CASSRYGQGENYGYTF.

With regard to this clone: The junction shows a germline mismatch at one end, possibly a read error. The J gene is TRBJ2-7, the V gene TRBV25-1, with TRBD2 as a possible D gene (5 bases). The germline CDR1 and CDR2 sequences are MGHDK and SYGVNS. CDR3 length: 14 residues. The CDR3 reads CAGSESLGAGEQYF. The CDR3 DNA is TGTGCCGGCAGTGAATCACTAGGAGCTGGCGAGCAGTACTTC.

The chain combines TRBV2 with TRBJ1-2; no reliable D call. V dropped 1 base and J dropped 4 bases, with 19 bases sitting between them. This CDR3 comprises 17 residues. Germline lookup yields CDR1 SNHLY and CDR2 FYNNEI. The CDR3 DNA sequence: TGTGCCAGCAGTGAAGGGCAAAGGAGTTTTAATGTCTATGGCTACACCTTC. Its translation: CASSEGQRSFNVYGYTF.

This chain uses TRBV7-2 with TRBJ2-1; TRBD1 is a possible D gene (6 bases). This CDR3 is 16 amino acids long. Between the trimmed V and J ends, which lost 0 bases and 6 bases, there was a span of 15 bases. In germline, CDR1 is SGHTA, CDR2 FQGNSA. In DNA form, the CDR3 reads TGTGCCAGCAGCTTAGCAACAAGGGGGATGGTCAATGAGCAGTTCTTC. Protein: CASSLATRGMVNEQFF.

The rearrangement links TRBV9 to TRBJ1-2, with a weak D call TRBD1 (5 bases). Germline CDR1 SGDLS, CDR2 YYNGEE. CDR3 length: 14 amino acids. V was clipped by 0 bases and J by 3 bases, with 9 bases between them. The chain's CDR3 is CASSVGEGDYGYTF. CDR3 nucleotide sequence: TGTGCCAGCAGCGTAGGTGAAGGGGACTATGGCTACACCTTC.

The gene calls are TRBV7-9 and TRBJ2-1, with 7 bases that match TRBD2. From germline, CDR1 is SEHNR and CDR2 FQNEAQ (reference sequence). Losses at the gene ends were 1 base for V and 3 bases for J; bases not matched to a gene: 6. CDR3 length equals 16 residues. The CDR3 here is CASSLVRGTDYNEQFF. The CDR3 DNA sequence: TGTGCCAGCAGCTTAGTGCGGGGGACGGACTACAATGAGCAGTTCTTC.

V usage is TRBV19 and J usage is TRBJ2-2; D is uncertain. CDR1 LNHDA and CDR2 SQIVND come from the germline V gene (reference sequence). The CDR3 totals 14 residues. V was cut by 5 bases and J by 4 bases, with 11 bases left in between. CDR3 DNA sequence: TGTGCCAGTAGTGTCGGGTTGAGCACCGGGGAGCTGTTTTTT. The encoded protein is CASSVGLSTGELFF.

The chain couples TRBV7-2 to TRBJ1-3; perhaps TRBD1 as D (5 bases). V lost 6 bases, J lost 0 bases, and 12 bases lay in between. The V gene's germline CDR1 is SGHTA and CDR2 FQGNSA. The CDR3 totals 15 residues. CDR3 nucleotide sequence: TGTGCCAGCAGGGAAGCAGGGAACTCTGGAAACACCATATATTTT. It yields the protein CASREAGNSGNTIYF.

The CDR3 spells CASSRDIKSAAGEKLFF. CDR3 bases: TGTGCCAGCAGCCGGGACATCAAATCGGCTGCAGGTGAAAAACTGTTTTTT. The gene calls are TRBV27 and TRBJ1-4; a weak D match, TRBD1 (6 bases). V was clipped by 6 bases and J by 7 bases, with 24 bases between them. CDR1 MNHEY and CDR2 SMNVEV come from the germline V gene (reference sequence). CDR3 length: 17 residues.